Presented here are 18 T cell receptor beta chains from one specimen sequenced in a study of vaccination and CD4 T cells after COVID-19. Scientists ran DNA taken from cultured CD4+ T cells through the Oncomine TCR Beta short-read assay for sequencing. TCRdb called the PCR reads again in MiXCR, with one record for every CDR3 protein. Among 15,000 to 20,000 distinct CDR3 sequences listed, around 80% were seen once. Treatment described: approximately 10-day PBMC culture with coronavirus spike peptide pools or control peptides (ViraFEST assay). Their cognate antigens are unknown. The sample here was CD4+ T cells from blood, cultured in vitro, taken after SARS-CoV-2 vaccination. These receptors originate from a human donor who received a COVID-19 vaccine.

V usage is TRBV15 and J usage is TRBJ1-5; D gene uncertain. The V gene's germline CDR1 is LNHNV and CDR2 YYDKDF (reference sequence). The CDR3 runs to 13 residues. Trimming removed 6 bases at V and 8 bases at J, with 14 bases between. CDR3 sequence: CATRMKGFKPQHF. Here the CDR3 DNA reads TGTGCCACCAGGATGAAGGGTTTTAAGCCCCAGCATTTT. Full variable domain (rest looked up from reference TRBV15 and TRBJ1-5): DAMVIQNPRYQVTQFGKPVTLSCSQTLNHNVMYWYQQKSSQAPKLLFHYYDKDFNNEADTPDNFQSRRPNTSFCFLDIRSPGLGDTAMYLCATRMKGFKPQHFGDGTRLSIL.

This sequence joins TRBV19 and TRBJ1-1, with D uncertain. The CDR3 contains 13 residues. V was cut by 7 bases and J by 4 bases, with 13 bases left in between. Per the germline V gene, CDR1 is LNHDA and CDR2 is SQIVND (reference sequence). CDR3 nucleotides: TGTGCCAGTAAGACTAGGAGGGTCACTGAAGCTTTCTTT. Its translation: CASKTRRVTEAFF.

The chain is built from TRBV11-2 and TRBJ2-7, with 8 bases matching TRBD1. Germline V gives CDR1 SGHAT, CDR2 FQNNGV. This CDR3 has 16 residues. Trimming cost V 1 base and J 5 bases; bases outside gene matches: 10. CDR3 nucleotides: TGTGCCAGCAGCTTAGTCTCGGGCAGGGGGCAAGACGAGCAGTACTTC. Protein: CASSLVSGRGQDEQYF.

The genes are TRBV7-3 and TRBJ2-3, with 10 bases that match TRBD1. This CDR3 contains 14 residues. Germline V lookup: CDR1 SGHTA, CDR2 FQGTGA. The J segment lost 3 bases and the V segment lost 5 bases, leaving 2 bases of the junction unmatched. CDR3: CASSRDRGTDTQYF. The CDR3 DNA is TGTGCCAGCAGCCGGGACAGGGGAACAGATACGCAGTATTTT.

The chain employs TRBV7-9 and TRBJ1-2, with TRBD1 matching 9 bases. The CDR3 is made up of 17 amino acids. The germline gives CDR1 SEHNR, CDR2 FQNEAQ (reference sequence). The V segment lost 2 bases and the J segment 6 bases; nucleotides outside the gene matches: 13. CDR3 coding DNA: TGTGCCAGCAGCTTAATTTTCGGACAGGGGCTAGGCGATGGCTACACCTTC. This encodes CASSLIFGQGLGDGYTF.

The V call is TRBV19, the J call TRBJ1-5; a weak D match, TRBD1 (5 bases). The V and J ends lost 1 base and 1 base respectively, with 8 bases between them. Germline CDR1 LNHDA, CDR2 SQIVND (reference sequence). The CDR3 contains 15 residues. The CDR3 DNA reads TGTGCCAGTAGTATAGGAGACAGCAGCAATCAGCCCCAGCATTTT. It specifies CASSIGDSSNQPQHF.

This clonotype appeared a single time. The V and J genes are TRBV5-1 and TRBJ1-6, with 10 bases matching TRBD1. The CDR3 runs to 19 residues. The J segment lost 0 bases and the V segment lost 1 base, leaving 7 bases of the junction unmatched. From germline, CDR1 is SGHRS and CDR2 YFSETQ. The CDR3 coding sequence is TGCGCCAGCAGCTTGCGGGACAGGGGCGTAAGCTCCTATAATTCACCCCTCCACTTT. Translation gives CASSLRDRGVSSYNSPLHF.

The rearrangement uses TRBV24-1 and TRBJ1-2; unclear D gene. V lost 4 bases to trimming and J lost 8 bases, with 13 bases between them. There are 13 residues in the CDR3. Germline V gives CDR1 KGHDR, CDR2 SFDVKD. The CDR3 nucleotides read TGTGCCACCAGTGAAGGCAGCTTTGGGGGCTACACCTTC. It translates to CATSEGSFGGYTF.

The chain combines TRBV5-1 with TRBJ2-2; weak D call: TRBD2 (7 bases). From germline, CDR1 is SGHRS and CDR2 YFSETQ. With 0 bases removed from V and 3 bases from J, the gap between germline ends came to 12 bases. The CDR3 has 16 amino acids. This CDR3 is CASSLEGGADTGELFF. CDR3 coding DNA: TGCGCCAGCAGCTTGGAGGGGGGGGCCGACACCGGGGAGCTGTTTTTT.

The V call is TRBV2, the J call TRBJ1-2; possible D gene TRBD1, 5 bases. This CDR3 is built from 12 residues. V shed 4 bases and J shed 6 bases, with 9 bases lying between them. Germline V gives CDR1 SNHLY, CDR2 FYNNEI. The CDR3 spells CASSGQTHGYTF. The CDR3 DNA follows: TGTGCCAGCAGTGGACAGACGCATGGCTACACCTTC.

The CDR3: CASSDRTGSRGNEQFF. CDR3 bases: TGCGCCAGCAGTGACCGGACAGGGTCAAGGGGCAATGAGCAGTTCTTC. The genes are TRBV10-1 and TRBJ2-1, with 8 bases fitting TRBD1. V shed 3 bases, J shed 6 bases, and the junction held 10 bases outside the gene matches. CDR3 size: 16 residues. Looked up from germline, CDR1 is WNHNN and CDR2 is SYGVQD (reference sequence).

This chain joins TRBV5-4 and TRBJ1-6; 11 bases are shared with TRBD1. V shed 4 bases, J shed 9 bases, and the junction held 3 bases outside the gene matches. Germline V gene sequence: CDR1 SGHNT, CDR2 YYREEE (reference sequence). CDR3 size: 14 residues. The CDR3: CASSQDRGRSPLHF. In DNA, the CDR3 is TGTGCCAGCAGCCAGGACAGGGGGCGTTCACCCCTCCACTTT.

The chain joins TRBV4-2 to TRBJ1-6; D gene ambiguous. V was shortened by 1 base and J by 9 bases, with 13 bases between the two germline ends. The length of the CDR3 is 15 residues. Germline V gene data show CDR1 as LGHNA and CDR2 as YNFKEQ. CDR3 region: CASSQGGSVASPLHF. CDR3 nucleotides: TGTGCCAGCAGCCAAGGCGGGTCAGTTGCTTCACCCCTCCACTTT.

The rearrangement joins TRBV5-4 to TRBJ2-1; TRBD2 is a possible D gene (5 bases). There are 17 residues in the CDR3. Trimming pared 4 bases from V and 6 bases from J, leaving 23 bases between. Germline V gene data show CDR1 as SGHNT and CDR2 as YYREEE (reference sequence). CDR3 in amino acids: CASSLRTLGLGSNEQFF. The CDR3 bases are TGTGCCAGCAGCCTGAGGACTCTCGGCCTTGGGTCCAATGAGCAGTTCTTC.

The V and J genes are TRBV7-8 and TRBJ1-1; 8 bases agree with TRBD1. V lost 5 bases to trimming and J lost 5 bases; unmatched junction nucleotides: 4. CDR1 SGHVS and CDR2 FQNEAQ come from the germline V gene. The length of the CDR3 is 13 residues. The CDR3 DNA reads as TGTGCCAGCAGCAGGACAGGGTGGACTGAAGCTTTCTTT. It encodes CASSRTGWTEAFF.

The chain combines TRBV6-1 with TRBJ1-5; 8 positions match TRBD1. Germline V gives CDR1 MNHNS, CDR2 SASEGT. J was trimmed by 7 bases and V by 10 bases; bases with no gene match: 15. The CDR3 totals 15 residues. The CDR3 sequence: CATRQWTGTGQPQHF. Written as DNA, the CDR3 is TGTGCCACCAGACAGTGGACAGGGACGGGGCAGCCCCAGCATTTT.

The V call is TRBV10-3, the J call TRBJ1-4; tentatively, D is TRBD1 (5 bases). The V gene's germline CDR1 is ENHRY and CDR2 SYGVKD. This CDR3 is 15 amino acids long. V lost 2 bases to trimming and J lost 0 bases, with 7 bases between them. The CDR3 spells CAISERGATNEKLFF. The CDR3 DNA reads TGTGCCATCAGTGAGAGAGGGGCAACTAATGAAAAACTGTTTTTT.

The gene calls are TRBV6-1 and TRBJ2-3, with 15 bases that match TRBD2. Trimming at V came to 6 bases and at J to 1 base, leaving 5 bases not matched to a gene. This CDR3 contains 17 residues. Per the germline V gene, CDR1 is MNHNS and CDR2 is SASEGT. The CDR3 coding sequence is TGTGCCAGCAGGAGGGGACTAGCGGGGGGCCGCACAGATACGCAGTATTTT. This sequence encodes CASRRGLAGGRTDTQYF.